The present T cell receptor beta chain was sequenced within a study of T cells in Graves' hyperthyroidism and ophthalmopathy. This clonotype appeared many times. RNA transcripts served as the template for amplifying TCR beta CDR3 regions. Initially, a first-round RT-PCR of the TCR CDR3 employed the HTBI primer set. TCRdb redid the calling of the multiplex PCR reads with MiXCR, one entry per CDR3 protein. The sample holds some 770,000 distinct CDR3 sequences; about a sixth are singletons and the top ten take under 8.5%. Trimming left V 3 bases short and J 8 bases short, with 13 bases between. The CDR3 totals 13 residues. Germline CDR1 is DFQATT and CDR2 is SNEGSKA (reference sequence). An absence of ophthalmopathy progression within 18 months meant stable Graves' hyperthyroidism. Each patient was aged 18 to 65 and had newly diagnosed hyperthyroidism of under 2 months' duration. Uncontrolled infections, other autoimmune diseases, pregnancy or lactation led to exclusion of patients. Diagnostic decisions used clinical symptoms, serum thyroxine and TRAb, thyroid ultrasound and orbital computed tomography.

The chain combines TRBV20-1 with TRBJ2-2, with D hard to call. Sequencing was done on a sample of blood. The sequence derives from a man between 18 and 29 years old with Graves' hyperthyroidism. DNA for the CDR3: TGCAGTGCTAGGGGTTCCGTGGGAGGGGAGCTGTTTTTT. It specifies CSARGSVGGELFF.